Each of the 32 T cell receptor beta chains below was sequenced from the same sample in a study of human T cells and chemical hapten exposure. TCRdb fed the RACE reads into MiXCR, producing one record per CDR3 protein. The sample has more than 80,000 distinct CDR3 sequences, around 10% seen once. Documented time point: pre-sensitization, week 0. The treatment was: therapeutic diphenylcyclopropenone sensitization with weekly scalp DPC. Sequences were derived from whole blood, sampled in connection with sensitization to the hapten diphenylcyclopropenone (DPC). The origin of the receptors is a woman between 50 and 59 years old with alopecia areata. Some clones in this sample may be carry-over from other donors' samples.

This clonotype was observed at least ten times. CDR3 nucleotide sequence: TGTGCCAGCAGCTTGGACCGGTACTATGGCTACACCTTC. Encoded protein: CASSLDRYYGYTF. The chain is built from TRBV11-2 and TRBJ1-2; D is undetermined. CDR3 length equals 13 residues. V lost 3 bases to trimming and J lost 3 bases, with 8 bases between them. Per the germline V gene, CDR1 is SGHAT and CDR2 is FQNNGV. The whole variable domain, filled in from reference TRBV11-2 and TRBJ1-2, reads EAGVAQSPRYKIIEKRQSVAFWCNPISGHATLYWYQQILGQGPKLLIQFQNNGVVDDSQLPKDRFSAERLKGVDSTLKIQPAKLEDSAVYLCASSLDRYYGYTFGSGTRLTVV.

V is TRBV24-1 and J is TRBJ1-2; D gene unclear. Germline V gives CDR1 KGHDR, CDR2 SFDVKD. The CDR3 covers 18 residues. V shed 5 bases and J shed 7 bases, with 28 bases lying between them. CDR3 sequence: CATSGVDPGSGFLRGYTF. DNA for the CDR3: TGTGCCACCAGTGGAGTCGATCCAGGCTCTGGTTTCCTACGTGGCTACACCTTC.

In this sample, this clonotype turned up a few times. V usage is TRBV11-2 and J usage is TRBJ2-6; weak D call: TRBD2 (5 bases). The germline CDR1 and CDR2 sequences are SGHAT and FQNNGV. V lost 5 bases to trimming and J lost 0 bases, with 14 bases between them. CDR3 size: 17 residues. DNA of the CDR3: TGTGCCAGCAGCCAAAACCTCCGGGGCTCTGGGGCCAACGTCCTGACTTTC. It codes for CASSQNLRGSGANVLTF.

The chain links TRBV6-5 to TRBJ2-3; possible D gene TRBD1, 5 bases. V lost 4 bases to trimming and J lost 2 bases, with 19 bases between them. Per germline, CDR1 MNHEY and CDR2 SVGAGI. This CDR3 comprises 17 residues. In DNA form, the CDR3 reads TGTGCCAGCAGTTCCCCAGGGTTCGCGGATCACACAGATACGCAGTATTTT. This gives the protein CASSSPGFADHTDTQYF.

This clonotype is labeled medium-sized. This rearrangement joins TRBV4-3 to TRBJ2-2; D is uncertain. Trimming took off 0 bases at V and 1 base at J, with 12 bases between the two ends. Germline lookup yields CDR1 LGHNA and CDR2 YSLEER. The CDR3 is 17 residues long. CDR3 residues: CASSQDYERENTGELFF. CDR3 sequence (DNA): TGCGCCAGCAGCCAAGATTACGAAAGAGAGAACACCGGGGAGCTGTTTTTT.

The V call is TRBV28, the J call TRBJ2-1; D is possibly TRBD2 (5 bases). Germline V CDR1 and CDR2: MDHEN, SYDVKM. V lost 2 bases and J 0 bases, leaving 8 bases between the germline ends. CDR3 length: 15 amino acids. CDR3 amino acids: CASSLRRSSYNEQFF. The CDR3 DNA reads TGTGCCAGCAGTTTACGGAGGAGCTCCTACAATGAGCAGTTCTTC. The entire variable domain, with the rest obtained from reference TRBV28 and TRBJ2-1, is as follows: DVKVTQSSRYLVKRTGEKVFLECVQDMDHENMFWYRQDPGLGLRLIYFSYDVKMKEKGDIPEGYSVSREKKERFSLILESASTNQTSMYLCASSLRRSSYNEQFFGPGTRLTVL.

The chain couples TRBV18 to TRBJ2-3, with 8 bases aligning to TRBD2. CDR1 and CDR2 (germline): KGHSH, LQKENI. Trimming cost V 8 bases and J 1 base; bases outside gene matches: 5. The CDR3 loop spans 14 amino acids. The CDR3 sequence: CASLPGGGTDTQYF. The CDR3 DNA follows: TGTGCCAGCCTACCGGGGGGGGGCACAGATACGCAGTATTTT.

This rearrangement joins TRBV6-5 to TRBJ2-4, with TRBD1 identical over 7 bases. From germline, CDR1 is MNHEY and CDR2 SVGAGI. The CDR3 loop spans 15 amino acids. V shed 0 bases, J shed 6 bases, and the junction held 5 bases outside the gene matches. This CDR3 reads CASSYSIHRGNIQYF. The CDR3 DNA follows: TGTGCCAGCAGTTACTCGATTCACAGGGGAAACATTCAGTACTTC.

In its sample, this clonotype was seen a few times. The chain joins TRBV28 to TRBJ2-5; D might be TRBD2 (6 bases). CDR1 and CDR2 (germline): MDHEN, SYDVKM. CDR3 length equals 15 residues. V shed 6 bases and J shed 3 bases, with 17 bases lying between them. CDR3 region: CASSPGGAGEETQYF. As DNA, the CDR3 is TGTGCCAGCAGCCCCGGCGGGGCTGGGGAAGAGACCCAGTACTTC.

V is TRBV10-2 and J is TRBJ1-1; no clear D. The germline gives CDR1 WSHSY, CDR2 SAAADI. With 7 bases removed from V and 0 bases from J, the gap between germline ends came to 9 bases. The CDR3 totals 13 residues. The CDR3 region has the DNA TGCGCCAGCATTCCAGAGCTGAACACTGAAGCTTTCTTT. Translating gives CASIPELNTEAFF.

There are many counts of this clonotype. The chain couples TRBV11-2 to TRBJ2-3; the match to TRBD2 covers 13 bases. After removal of 1 base from V and 6 bases from J, the junction contained 1 base not matched to a gene. Germline lookup yields CDR1 SGHAT and CDR2 FQNNGV. The CDR3 extends over 15 amino acids. DNA for the CDR3: TGTGCCAGCAGCTTAGGGACTAGCGGGAGTGATACGCAGTATTTT. This translates into CASSLGTSGSDTQYF.

This clonotype occurred many times. The V gene is TRBV29-1, the J gene TRBJ2-3, with a weak D call TRBD1 (6 bases). Germline values: CDR1 SQVTM, CDR2 ANQGSEA. The CDR3 consists of 14 residues. V was trimmed by 4 bases and J by 6 bases, leaving 17 bases between them. The CDR3 loop is CSVARGGREDTQYF. Written as DNA, the CDR3 is TGCAGCGTTGCCAGGGGCGGGCGTGAGGATACGCAGTATTTT.

Only a few counts were recorded for this clonotype. The V gene is TRBV6-2 or TRBV6-3, the J gene TRBJ1-6; D call uncertain. V was cut by 0 bases and J by 9 bases, with 18 bases left in between. Looked up from germline, CDR1 is MNHEY and CDR2 is SVGEGT. The CDR3 extends over 17 amino acids. This CDR3 reads CASSYSNTRGGPSPLHF. The CDR3 nucleotides are TGTGCCAGCAGTTACTCGAATACGCGGGGAGGTCCTTCACCCCTCCACTTT.

This clonotype has more than one count but fewer than ten. The gene calls are TRBV10-2 and TRBJ1-2, with 9 bases identical to TRBD1. Germline V gene lookup returns CDR1 WSHSY and CDR2 SAAADI. Trimming cost V 2 bases and J 5 bases; bases outside gene matches: 3. The CDR3 loop spans 14 amino acids. The chain's CDR3 is CASSERGQGYGYTF. CDR3 sequence (DNA): TGCGCCAGCAGTGAGCGGGGACAGGGTTATGGCTACACCTTC.

V is TRBV3-1 and J is TRBJ2-2; D call uncertain. The V end lost 1 base, the J end lost 3 bases, and 12 bases lay between the germline ends. This CDR3 spans 16 amino acids. Germline V lookup: CDR1 LGHDT, CDR2 YNNKEL (reference sequence). The CDR3 loop reads CASSQGTAYYTGELFF. The DNA of the CDR3 is TGTGCCAGCAGCCAAGGGACGGCGTACTACACCGGGGAGCTGTTTTTT.

This clonotype was seen only a few times. This chain links TRBV28 with TRBJ2-4, with a tentative D call TRBD2 (5 bases). Trimming took off 7 bases at V and 0 bases at J, with 13 bases between the two ends. The germline V gene has CDR1 MDHEN and CDR2 SYDVKM. The length of the CDR3 is 15 residues. CDR3 nucleotide sequence: TGTGCCAGCACCTCGAGCGGCCTAGCCAAAAACATTCAGTACTTC. This encodes CASTSSGLAKNIQYF.

The CDR3 DNA is TGTGCCAGCAGCCATCTGACAGGGACAGCTGGAAACACCATATATTTT. Its protein product is CASSHLTGTAGNTIYF. The genes are TRBV3-1 and TRBJ1-3; 7 bases line up with TRBD1. The germline V gene has CDR1 LGHDT and CDR2 YNNKEL (reference sequence). The trim removed 3 bases at V and 2 bases at J, leaving 7 bases unmatched. CDR3 length equals 16 residues.

The chain recombines TRBV7-7 with TRBJ2-5; TRBD1 or TRBD2 may be the D gene (5 bases each). Trimming cost V 5 bases and J 3 bases, with 10 bases left between them. The CDR3 totals 13 residues. Germline assignment: CDR1 SSHAT and CDR2 FNYEAQ (reference sequence). The CDR3 reads CASSIGTKETQYF. In DNA, the CDR3 is TGTGCCAGCAGCATTGGGACGAAAGAGACCCAGTACTTC. Combining the CDR3 with reference TRBV7-7 and TRBJ2-5 gives the whole variable domain GAGVSQSPRYKVTKRGQDVTLRCDPISSHATLYWYQQALGQGPEFLTYFNYEAQPDKSGLPSDRFSAERPEGSISTLTIQRTEQRDSAMYRCASSIGTKETQYFGPGTRLLVL.

This chain joins TRBV20-1 and TRBJ2-2; the D gene is possibly TRBD1 (6 bases). The CDR3 loop spans 15 amino acids. Trimming cost V 0 bases and J 6 bases, with 14 bases left between them. Germline CDR1 reads DFQATT; CDR2 reads SNEGSKA (reference sequence). The CDR3 loop reads CSARDRAGAAGELFF. The CDR3 nucleotides are TGCAGTGCTAGAGATCGAGCAGGGGCAGCCGGGGAGCTGTTTTTT.

This clonotype was picked up a small number of times. The chain links TRBV11-1 to TRBJ1-6; D gene ambiguous. This CDR3 is built from 16 residues. Trimming cost V 5 bases and J 7 bases, with 18 bases left between them. The germline V gene has CDR1 SGHAT and CDR2 FQDESV (reference sequence). The CDR3 DNA sequence: TGTGCCAGCAGCGCCACGTTTGTCAGCCCGAATTCACCCCTCCACTTT. This sequence encodes CASSATFVSPNSPLHF.

The table lists this clonotype with many counts. The chain couples TRBV5-1 to TRBJ2-7; the D is unclear. Trimming removed 1 base from V and 0 bases from J, with 8 bases in between. CDR3 size: 14 residues. Looked up from germline, CDR1 is SGHRS and CDR2 is YFSETQ. The CDR3 DNA follows: TGCGCCAGCAGCTTGTCGTCCGACTCCTACGAGCAGTACTTC. Its translation: CASSLSSDSYEQYF.

This clonotype was seen repeatedly, ten times or more. CDR3 in amino acids: CASSSLPPDTQYF. DNA of the CDR3: TGTGCCAGCAGCAGTCTACCCCCCGATACGCAGTATTTT. V gene TRBV2 combines with J gene TRBJ2-3; D call uncertain. CDR3 length: 13 amino acids. The ends were cut back, 6 bases at V and 6 bases at J, with 13 bases in the middle. Germline CDR1 SNHLY, CDR2 FYNNEI.

The table lists this clonotype with a few counts. The genes are TRBV20-1 and TRBJ2-2; D is perhaps TRBD2 (5 bases). V shed 5 bases and J shed 8 bases, with 18 bases lying between them. The CDR3 has 14 residues. Germline CDR1 reads DFQATT; CDR2 reads SNEGSKA (reference sequence). This CDR3 is CSAPRTVARGELFF. The DNA for the CDR3 is TGCAGTGCTCCGAGGACTGTGGCGAGGGGGGAGCTGTTTTTT.

This clonotype was picked up a small number of times. The rearrangement links TRBV6-5 to TRBJ1-5; D gene uncertain. The CDR3 has 13 amino acids. V lost 2 bases, J lost 8 bases, and 10 bases lay in between. The germline V gene has CDR1 MNHEY and CDR2 SVGAGI. CDR3 sequence (DNA): TGTGCCAGCAGTTACCGCCCGTGGGAGCCCCAGCATTTT. It specifies CASSYRPWEPQHF.

This clonotype was seen more than once but under ten times. The chain uses TRBV28 and TRBJ2-7; possible D gene TRBD2, 6 bases. Germline V gives CDR1 MDHEN, CDR2 SYDVKM. With 0 bases removed from V and 7 bases from J, the gap between germline ends came to 16 bases. The CDR3 loop spans 15 amino acids. CDR3 coding DNA: TGTGCCAGCAGTTTATGGCGGGACTCCGCCGAGGAGCAGTACTTC. Translation gives CASSLWRDSAEEQYF. The variable domain in full, with the rest retrieved from reference TRBV28 and TRBJ2-7, is DVKVTQSSRYLVKRTGEKVFLECVQDMDHENMFWYRQDPGLGLRLIYFSYDVKMKEKGDIPEGYSVSREKKERFSLILESASTNQTSMYLCASSLWRDSAEEQYFGPGTRLTVT.

This chain joins TRBV5-1 and TRBJ1-3, with D perhaps matching TRBD1 (6 bases). The CDR3 spans 15 residues. Germline assignment: CDR1 SGHRS and CDR2 YFSETQ. V was shortened by 4 bases and J by 0 bases, with 11 bases between the two germline ends. The DNA of the CDR3 is TGCGCCAGCAGCGCGGACAGCAGCTCTGGAAACACCATATATTTT. As protein: CASSADSSSGNTIYF.

The rearrangement joins TRBV29-1 to TRBJ1-2, with D possibly matching TRBD1 (5 bases). The germline gives CDR1 SQVTM, CDR2 ANQGSEA. The CDR3 runs 14 residues. The V gene lost 6 bases and the J gene lost 2 bases, with 16 bases spanning the gap. The CDR3 DNA follows: TGCAGCGTCGCAGGGTCCGGGTACAACTATGGCTACACCTTC. Its translation is CSVAGSGYNYGYTF.

The chain is built from TRBV5-4 and TRBJ2-2; TRBD2 aligns across 10 bases. V lost 4 bases, J lost 2 bases, and 11 bases stayed unmatched. The CDR3 extends over 18 amino acids. The germline CDR1 and CDR2 sequences are SGHNT and YYREEE (reference sequence). The CDR3 bases are TGTGCCAGCAGCCTGGAGGGACTAGCGCAAACCAACACCGGGGAGCTGTTTTTT. Its translation: CASSLEGLAQTNTGELFF.

This clonotype appeared a few times. The gene calls are TRBV20-1 and TRBJ2-1; 8 bases fit TRBD2. V trimming: 0 bases; J trimming: 0 bases; junction bases outside the gene matches: 10. The CDR3 runs 18 residues. Germline loops: CDR1 DFQATT, CDR2 SNEGSKA (reference sequence). CDR3 coding DNA: TGCAGTGCTAGAGAAGTTAGCGGGATACACCGCTCCTACAATGAGCAGTTCTTC. This encodes CSAREVSGIHRSYNEQFF.

The chain couples TRBV7-9 to TRBJ2-3; 8 bases map to TRBD2. Trimming cost V 3 bases and J 3 bases; bases outside gene matches: 2. From germline, CDR1 is SEHNR and CDR2 FQNEAQ (reference sequence). There are 14 residues in the CDR3. The CDR3 DNA reads TGTGCCAGCAGCTTTAGCGGGACGACAGATACGCAGTATTTT. Its protein product is CASSFSGTTDTQYF.

This clonotype turned up a few times. This rearrangement joins TRBV5-5 to TRBJ2-5; D not resolved. V was cut by 0 bases and J by 1 base, with 10 bases left in between. From germline, CDR1 is SGHKS and CDR2 YYEKEE (reference sequence). The length of the CDR3 is 15 residues. For the CDR3, the DNA is TGTGCCAGCAGCTTGGGGTATTACAGCCAAGAGACCCAGTACTTC. It is translated as CASSLGYYSQETQYF.

The V call is TRBV28, the J call TRBJ1-2; D not certain. The V end was cut by 2 bases, the J end by 4 bases, with 8 bases between. The CDR3 consists of 13 residues. Germline lookup yields CDR1 MDHEN and CDR2 SYDVKM. This CDR3 is CASSLRRPYGYTF. The DNA of the CDR3 is TGTGCCAGCAGTTTAAGGCGACCCTATGGCTACACCTTC.